This passage covers 3 T cell receptor beta chains from one sample sequenced in a study of beta chain features in type 1 diabetes listed by TCRdb under 2018. The library was prepared using the immunoSEQ multiplex PCR assay. The entire amount of isolated RNA was reverse transcribed using the High Capacity cDNA Reverse Transcription Kit, so the sequenced TCRB transcripts were expressed ones. TCRdb mirrors the immuneACCESS table, restricted to in-frame sequences. Some clones are absent from its copies; in checked studies, under half trace to an unresolved V gene, and the reason for the others is unknown. For this sample the table gives about 290,000 clones, of which approximately 8.1% were detected only once. Jointly, the top ten make up roughly 1% of the sample. The sample was central memory CD4+ T cells from blood. The receptors were sampled from a woman aged 18 to 35 in good health.

This clone has a handful of counts. This rearrangement joins TRBV6-5 to TRBJ2-1; tentatively, D is TRBD1 (5 bases). This CDR3 has 14 amino acids. Germline V lookup: CDR1 MNHEY, CDR2 SVGAGI. Trimming removed 6 bases at V and 3 bases at J, with 12 bases between. The CDR3 reads CASRNRGNYNEQFF. The CDR3 nucleotides read TGTGCCAGCAGAAATAGGGGAAACTACAATGAGCAGTTCTTC.

V usage is TRBV5-1 and J usage is TRBJ2-3; 7 bases align to TRBD2. The CDR3 runs to 16 residues. V dropped 1 base and J dropped 1; count of bases not matched to a gene: 6. Germline CDR1 reads SGHRS; CDR2 reads YFSETQ. The DNA for the CDR3 is TGCGCCAGCAGCTTGAGCGGGGCAGCGCGCACAGATACGCAGTATTTT. As protein: CASSLSGAARTDTQYF.

This clone was seen more than once but under ten times. J is TRBJ1-2 and V is TRBV4-1; D remains ambiguous. CDR3 size: 18 residues. The germline V and J ends were trimmed by 5 bases and 0 bases, with 22 bases remaining between them. The germline V gene has CDR1 MGHRA and CDR2 YSYEKL. CDR3 sequence: CASSNLQLTGPANYGYTF. DNA for the CDR3: TGCGCCAGCAGCAATTTACAATTGACCGGGCCAGCTAACTATGGCTACACCTTC.